This T cell receptor (beta chain) appears in the sequencing data of a study of T-cell memory formation after mild COVID-19. In TCRdb, the 5' RACE reads were re-called with MiXCR into one record per CDR3 protein. In the table there are 470,000 or so distinct CDR3 sequences, roughly 20% of which are singletons. V was pared by 0 bases and J by 2 bases, with 9 bases between. CDR1 is DFQATT, CDR2 SNEGSKA, per germline (reference sequence). This CDR3 is 14 amino acids long. This rearrangement joins TRBV20-1 to TRBJ2-3; weak D call: TRBD1 (6 bases). This clonotype was sampled from an adult woman who had mild COVID-19 (a few samples of this study predate the infection). Cell type and time point are not known. Sequenced material: PBMCs or a T cell subset sorted from them (not recorded which). The CDR3 region is CSAREWDNTDTQYF. The DNA for the CDR3 is TGCAGTGCTAGAGAGTGGGACAACACAGATACGCAGTATTTT.